Given below is one T cell receptor (beta chain) in context. This clone's antigen is unknown. The input lacks base qualities; no much larger clone sits a single base away. Ophthalmopathy patients had moderately to severely active disease, Clinical Activity Score of at least 3, NOSPECS grade of at least 4, and duration under 3 months. The study excluded patients with uncontrolled infections, other autoimmune diseases, pregnancy or lactation. Diagnoses relied on clinical symptoms, serum thyroxine and TRAb, thyroid ultrasound and orbital computed tomography. Ficoll-Paque density gradient centrifugation was used to isolate PBMCs from around 10 ml of fresh peripheral blood. Total RNA was extracted using Trizol reagent, and RNA quality was assessed on an Agilent 2100 Bioanalyzer. This entry belongs to a study of T cells in Graves' hyperthyroidism and ophthalmopathy (dated by TCRdb to between 2019 and 2020). Broadly, across the study: Peripheral blood samples were taken at the time of initial diagnosis, prior to any treatment. The 100 discovery patients were randomly split 7:3 into training and test sets. TCR V-J signatures able to tell the groups apart were searched for in a discovery cohort of 100 patients, of whom about 40 had Graves' ophthalmopathy and around 57 had stable Graves' hyperthyroidism. According to the paper, TCR Vbeta CDR3 sequencing was carried out on 135 peripheral blood samples, which came from under 50 ophthalmopathy, some 73 hyperthyroidism and 17 progressor patients. Whether ophthalmopathy could be predicted prospectively was tested in an independent validation cohort made up of roughly 19 hyperthyroidism patients plus 17 patients who later progressed to ophthalmopathy. In six Graves' hyperthyroidism patients, the study also compared T-cell repertoires from thyroid tissue with T-cell repertoires from blood. After blood sampling, hyperthyroidism patients were treated with methimazole at a starting dose of 30 mg daily, and ophthalmopathy patients were treated with high-dose intravenous methylprednisolone. The investigation overall reported the following: Sample size was not statistically predetermined, and investigators were not blinded to group allocation. During validation, the model predicted progression to ophthalmopathy a median of approximately 7 months ahead of onset, with almost 71% sensitivity and 72% to 85% specificity. Most expanded thyroid clonotypes (frequency above 0.001) were also detected in blood, a finding suggesting that blood repertoires may reflect thyroid immune responses. A model built on a 13 V-J signature distinguished ophthalmopathy from stable hyperthyroidism, reaching 87.88% sensitivity and 81.08% specificity in cross-validation and 80%/75% in testing.

TCR beta CDR3 regions were amplified from RNA transcripts. The first round of RT-PCR for the TCR CDR3 was performed with the HTBI primer set and the Qiagen OneStep RT-PCR kit. Libraries were constructed in a second round of multiplex PCR, after which size selection and purification were performed. Libraries were sequenced paired-end with 100 bp reads on an Illumina HiSeq2000. The authors' pipeline ran thus. SOAPnuke was used to process the raw data, throwing out any read that contained adapters or uncalled bases, had a mean Phred below 15, or lacked an exact constant-primer or identifier match. COPE v1.2.5 was used to merge the high-quality paired reads, and each unique nucleotide sequence was defined as a clonotype. MiTCR v1.1 was used to align clonotypes to the IMGT TRBV, TRBD and TRBJ reference segments. Analysis was restricted to V-J combinations with a frequency above 0.0001, which covered about 99% of repertoires. The TCS score was defined as F50 (clonal expansion) divided by E x V (chaos), with BLOSUM62-based TCRdist calculated between CDR3 peptides within each V-J. Welch's t-statistics and random forest reduced roughly 540 V-J features to roughly 13, which were used in a naive Bayes classifier (R e1071). TCRdb reprocessing: public reads trimmed at Q25 with fastp, clones called with MiXCR, in-frame beta chains kept. Entries are consolidated by CDR3 protein sequence, retaining the most common genes and DNA. TCRdb's processing, not the study's, gives the V and J calls here. A total of around 620,000 distinct CDR3 sequences appear in this sample, approximately 15% of them only once. The top ten constitute around 7% of the sample.

The germline V gene (reference sequence) provides CDR1 GTSNPN and CDR2 SVGIG. From its cysteine to its phenylalanine, the CDR3 spans 11 amino acids. Solely the CDR3 DNA is kept, with 33 bases framed from the first base. The germline ends are 4 bases apart after V is trimmed by 4 bases and J by 0 bases. The source of this sequence is a young woman with Graves' ophthalmopathy. The sample taken for sequencing was blood. Recombination linked TRBV30 to TRBJ2-7; there is no confident call for the D gene. The bases read TGTGCCTGGATGAACTCCTACGAGCAGTACTTC. Translation gives CAWMNSYEQYF.